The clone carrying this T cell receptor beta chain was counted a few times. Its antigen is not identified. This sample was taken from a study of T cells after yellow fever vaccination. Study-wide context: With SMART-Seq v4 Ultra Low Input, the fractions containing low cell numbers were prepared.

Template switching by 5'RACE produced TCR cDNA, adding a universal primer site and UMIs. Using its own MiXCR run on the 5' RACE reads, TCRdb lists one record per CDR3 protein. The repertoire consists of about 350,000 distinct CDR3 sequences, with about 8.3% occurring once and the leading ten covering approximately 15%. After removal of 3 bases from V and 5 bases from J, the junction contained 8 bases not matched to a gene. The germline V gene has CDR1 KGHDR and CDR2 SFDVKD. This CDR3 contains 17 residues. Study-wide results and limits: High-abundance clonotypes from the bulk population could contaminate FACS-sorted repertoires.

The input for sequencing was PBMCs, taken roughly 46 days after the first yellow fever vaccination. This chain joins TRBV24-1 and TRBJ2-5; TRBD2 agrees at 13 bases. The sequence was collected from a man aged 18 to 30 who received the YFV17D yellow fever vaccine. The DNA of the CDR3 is TGTGCCACCAGTGATCCCCCGGGACTAGCGGGGTGGGAGACCCAGTACTTC. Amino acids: CATSDPPGLAGWETQYF.